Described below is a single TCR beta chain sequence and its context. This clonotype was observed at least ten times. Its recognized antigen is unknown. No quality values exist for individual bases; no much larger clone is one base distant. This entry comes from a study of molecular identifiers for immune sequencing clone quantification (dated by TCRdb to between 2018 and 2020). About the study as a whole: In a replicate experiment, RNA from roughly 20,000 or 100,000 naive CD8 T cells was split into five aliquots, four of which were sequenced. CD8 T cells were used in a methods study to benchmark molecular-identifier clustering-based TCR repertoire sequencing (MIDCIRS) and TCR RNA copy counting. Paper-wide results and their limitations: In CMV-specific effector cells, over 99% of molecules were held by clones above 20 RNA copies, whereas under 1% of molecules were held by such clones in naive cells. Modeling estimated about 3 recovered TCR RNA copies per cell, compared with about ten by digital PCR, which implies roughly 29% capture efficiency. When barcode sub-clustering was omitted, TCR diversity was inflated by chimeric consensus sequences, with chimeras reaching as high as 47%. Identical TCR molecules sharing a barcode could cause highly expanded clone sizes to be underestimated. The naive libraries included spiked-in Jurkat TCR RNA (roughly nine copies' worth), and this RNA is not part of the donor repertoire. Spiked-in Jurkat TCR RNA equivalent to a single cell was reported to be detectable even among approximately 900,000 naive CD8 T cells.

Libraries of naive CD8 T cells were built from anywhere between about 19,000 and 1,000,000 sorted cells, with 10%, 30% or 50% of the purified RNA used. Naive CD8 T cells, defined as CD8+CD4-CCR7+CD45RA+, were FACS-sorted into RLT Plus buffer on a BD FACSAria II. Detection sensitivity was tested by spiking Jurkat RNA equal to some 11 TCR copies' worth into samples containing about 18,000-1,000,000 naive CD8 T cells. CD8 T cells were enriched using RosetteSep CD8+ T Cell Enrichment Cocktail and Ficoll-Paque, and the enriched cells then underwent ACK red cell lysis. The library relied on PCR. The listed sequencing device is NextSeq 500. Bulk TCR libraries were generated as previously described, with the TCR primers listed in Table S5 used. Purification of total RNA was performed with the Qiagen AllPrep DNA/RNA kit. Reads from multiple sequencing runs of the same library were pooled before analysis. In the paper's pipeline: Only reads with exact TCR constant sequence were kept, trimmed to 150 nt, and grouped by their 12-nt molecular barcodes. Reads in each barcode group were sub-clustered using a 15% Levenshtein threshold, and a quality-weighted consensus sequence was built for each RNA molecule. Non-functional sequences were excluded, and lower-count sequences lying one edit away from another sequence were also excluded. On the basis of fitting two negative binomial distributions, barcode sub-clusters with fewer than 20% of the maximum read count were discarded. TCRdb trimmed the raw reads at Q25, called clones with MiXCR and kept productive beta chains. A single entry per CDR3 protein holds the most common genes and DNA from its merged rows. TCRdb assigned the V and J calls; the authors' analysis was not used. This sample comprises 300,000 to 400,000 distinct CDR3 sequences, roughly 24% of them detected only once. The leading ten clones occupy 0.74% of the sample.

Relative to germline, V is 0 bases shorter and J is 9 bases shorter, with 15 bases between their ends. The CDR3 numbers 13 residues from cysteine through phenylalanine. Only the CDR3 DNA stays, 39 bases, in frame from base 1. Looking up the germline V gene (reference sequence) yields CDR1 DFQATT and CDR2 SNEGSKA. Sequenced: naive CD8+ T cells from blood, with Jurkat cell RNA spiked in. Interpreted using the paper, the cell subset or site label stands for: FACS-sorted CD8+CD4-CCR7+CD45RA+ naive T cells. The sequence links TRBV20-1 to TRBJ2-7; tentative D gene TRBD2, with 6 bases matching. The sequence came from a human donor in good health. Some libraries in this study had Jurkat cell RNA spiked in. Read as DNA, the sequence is TGCAGTGCTAGAGATTGGGACTTAAGTGGGCAGTACTTC. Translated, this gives CSARDWDLSGQYF.